Shown below are 26 T cell receptor beta chains from a single sample sequenced in a study of cytomegalovirus exposure and HLA in healthy donors. Using immunoSEQ multiplex PCR, the repertoire was profiled, and TCRdb retains in-frame clones only, with some absent. The table has about 69,000 clones, approximately 94% seen once. The sequencing sample was made of PBMCs. The receptors originated from a woman between 18 and 29 years old in good health and CMV-seronegative.

The count of this clone is one. The chain joins TRBV4-1 to TRBJ1-2, with D possibly being TRBD1 (6 bases). The CDR3 is 15 amino acids. Germline V gene lookup returns CDR1 MGHRA and CDR2 YSYEKL. V lost 1 base to trimming and J lost 2 bases, with 11 bases between them. The CDR3 spells CASSQARGQNYGYTF. The CDR3 DNA follows: TGCGCCAGCAGCCAAGCCCGAGGACAGAACTATGGCTACACCTTC.

The chain employs TRBV7-2 and TRBJ2-3; 10 bases are a match to TRBD2. The V gene's germline CDR1 is SGHTA and CDR2 FQGNSA. This CDR3 is built from 15 residues. The V and J ends lost 5 bases and 4 bases, in that order; junction bases with no gene match: 6. The CDR3 coding sequence is TGTGCCAGCAGCATTGCTAGCGGGAGCCCAGATACGCAGTATTTT. It codes for CASSIASGSPDTQYF. The entire variable domain, with the rest obtained from reference TRBV7-2 and TRBJ2-3, is as follows: GAGVSQSPSNKVTEKGKDVELRCDPISGHTALYWYRQSLGQGLEFLIYFQGNSAPDKSGLPSDRFSAERTGGSVSTLTIQRTQQEDSAVYLCASSIASGSPDTQYFGPGTRLTVL.

The rearrangement uses TRBV7-3 and TRBJ2-1; 9 bases agree with TRBD1. Germline values: CDR1 SGHTA, CDR2 FQGTGA. V lost 4 bases to trimming and J lost 6 bases; unmatched junction nucleotides: 1. The length of the CDR3 is 13 residues. Here the CDR3 DNA reads TGTGCCAGCAGCTCGGGACAGGGCAATGAGCAGTTCTTC. As protein: CASSSGQGNEQFF.

The CDR3, as DNA: TGTGCCAGCAGTTTCAGTTTAACAGATACCAATCAGCCCCAGCATTTT. Its translation: CASSFSLTDTNQPQHF. The V call is TRBV28, the J call TRBJ1-5, with D unclear. The CDR3 sequence is 16 residues long. Germline assignment: CDR1 MDHEN and CDR2 SYDVKM. The V end lost 3 bases, the J end lost 3 bases, and 15 bases lay between the germline ends.

The V call is TRBV4-2, the J call TRBJ1-1; D is unclear. This CDR3 has 15 amino acids. V was trimmed by 0 bases and J by 4 bases, leaving 12 bases between them. Looked up from germline, CDR1 is LGHNA and CDR2 is YNFKEQ. CDR3: CASSQEGTVSTEAFF. CDR3 in DNA: TGTGCCAGCAGCCAAGAGGGCACAGTGAGCACTGAAGCTTTCTTT.

The chain couples TRBV25-1 to TRBJ1-3; D gene uncertain. The V gene lost 2 bases and the J gene lost 4 bases, with 6 bases spanning the gap. The CDR3 extends over 13 amino acids. CDR1 and CDR2 (germline): MGHDK, SYGVNS. Here the CDR3 reads CASSESHGNTIYF. The CDR3 region has the DNA TGTGCCAGCAGTGAAAGCCACGGAAACACCATATATTTT. Based on the CDR3 plus reference TRBV25-1 and TRBJ1-3, the full variable domain is EADIYQTPRYLVIGTGKKITLECSQTMGHDKMYWYQQDPGMELHLIHYSYGVNSTEKGDLSSESTVSRIRTEHFPLTLESARPSHTSQYLCASSESHGNTIYFGEGSWLTVV.

The chain is built from TRBV28 and TRBJ2-7, with 9 bases fitting TRBD1. The germline CDR1 and CDR2 sequences are MDHEN and SYDVKM. The CDR3 length is 14 residues. Trimming at V came to 6 bases and at J to 4 bases, leaving 7 bases not matched to a gene. The CDR3 region is CASRPGQGTYEQYF. The DNA for the CDR3 is TGTGCCAGCAGACCGGGACAGGGAACATACGAGCAGTACTTC.

The rearrangement links TRBV7-2 to TRBJ2-1; the match to TRBD2 covers 8 bases. The CDR3 spans 16 residues. The germline V gene encodes CDR1 SGHTA and CDR2 FQGNSA. The ends lost 1 base at V and 9 bases at J; junction bases unmatched: 11. DNA for the CDR3: TGTGCCAGCAGCTTAGTGTCTAGCGGGCCTTATCGTGAGCAGTTCTTC. It codes for CASSLVSSGPYREQFF.

The J gene is TRBJ2-2, the V gene TRBV5-1; 7 bases line up with TRBD2. Germline trimming cut 0 bases from V and 6 bases from J; bases unmatched to any gene: 5. Germline CDR1 reads SGHRS; CDR2 reads YFSETQ. The CDR3 spans 15 residues. CDR3 sequence reads: CASSLGRGGAGELFF. Written as DNA, the CDR3 is TGCGCCAGCAGCTTGGGACGCGGGGGTGCCGGGGAGCTGTTTTTT.

The genes are TRBV11-2 and TRBJ2-7; 7 bases are a match to TRBD1. The CDR3 runs 14 residues. V was clipped by 3 bases and J by 4 bases; unmatched bases: 6. Per germline, CDR1 SGHAT and CDR2 FQNNGV. For the CDR3, the DNA is TGTGCCAGCAGCTTGGCCGGGACAGATTACGAGCAGTACTTC. Its translation: CASSLAGTDYEQYF. The complete variable domain, with remaining parts taken from reference TRBV11-2 and TRBJ2-7, reads EAGVAQSPRYKIIEKRQSVAFWCNPISGHATLYWYQQILGQGPKLLIQFQNNGVVDDSQLPKDRFSAERLKGVDSTLKIQPAKLEDSAVYLCASSLAGTDYEQYFGPGTRLTVT.

The rearrangement joins TRBV4-1 to TRBJ2-1; perhaps TRBD2 as D (6 bases). Germline CDR1 and CDR2: MGHRA and YSYEKL. The CDR3 contains 16 residues. The V gene lost 5 bases and the J gene lost 6 bases, with 20 bases spanning the gap. CDR3 residues: CASSWGSGDVGNEQFF. DNA for the CDR3: TGCGCCAGCAGCTGGGGGTCGGGGGATGTGGGCAATGAGCAGTTCTTC.

The genes are TRBV5-4 and TRBJ1-2; D is ambiguous. Germline CDR1 SGHNT, CDR2 YYREEE (reference sequence). V shed 5 bases and J shed 3 bases, with 11 bases lying between them. The length of the CDR3 is 13 residues. In DNA, the CDR3 is TGTGCCAGCAGAAATAGGACTCACTATGGCTACACCTTC. Amino acid sequence: CASRNRTHYGYTF. The full variable domain, in which reference TRBV5-4 and TRBJ1-2 provide the parts outside the CDR3, is ETGVTQSPTHLIKTRGQQVTLRCSSQSGHNTVSWYQQALGQGPQFIFQYYREEENGRGNFPPRFSGLQFPNYSSELNVNALELDDSALYLCASRNRTHYGYTFGSGTRLTVV.

The chain links TRBV19 to TRBJ1-4; 7 nucleotides match TRBD1. Germline trimming cut 4 bases from V and 8 bases from J; bases unmatched to any gene: 7. The germline CDR1 and CDR2 sequences are LNHDA and SQIVND (reference sequence). The CDR3 totals 14 residues. The CDR3 DNA sequence: TGTGCCAGTAGTACCCGGACAGGATTGGAAAAACTGTTTTTT. Protein: CASSTRTGLEKLFF.

The chain links TRBV13 to TRBJ1-4; TRBD1 matches 9 bases. The CDR3 spans 15 residues. In germline, CDR1 is PRHDT, CDR2 FYEKMQ (reference sequence). J was trimmed by 8 bases and V by 6 bases; bases with no gene match: 10. The CDR3 region has the DNA TGTGCCAGCAGAAGACGGGACAGGGTCCGGGAAAAACTGTTTTTT. It specifies CASRRRDRVREKLFF.

As concerns this clone: Other DNA sequences within the sample encode an identical CDR3. V usage is TRBV28 and J usage is TRBJ1-2, with D unresolved. V lost 6 bases and J 3 bases, leaving 8 bases between the germline ends. The CDR3 length is 12 residues. The germline V gene encodes CDR1 MDHEN and CDR2 SYDVKM. CDR3 amino acids: CASSLGDYGYTF. The CDR3 DNA is TGTGCCAGCAGCTTAGGAGACTATGGCTACACCTTC.

The chain recombines TRBV7-2 with TRBJ2-7; D is possibly TRBD2 (5 bases). The germline CDR1 and CDR2 sequences are SGHTA and FQGNSA. Trimming pared 0 bases from V and 6 bases from J, leaving 6 bases between. The CDR3 is made up of 12 amino acids. The CDR3: CASSLAGVEQYF. The CDR3 coding sequence is TGTGCCAGCAGCTTAGCCGGGGTCGAGCAGTACTTC.

The J gene is TRBJ1-5, the V gene TRBV28, with D perhaps matching TRBD1 (5 bases). Looked up from germline, CDR1 is MDHEN and CDR2 is SYDVKM. V dropped 1 base and J dropped 1 base, with 8 bases sitting between them. The CDR3 has 15 residues. This chain's CDR3 is CASSLSAGSNQPQHF. The CDR3 DNA reads TGTGCCAGCAGTTTATCGGCAGGGAGCAATCAGCCCCAGCATTTT.

V is TRBV30 and J is TRBJ1-2, with 7 bases matching TRBD1. V lost 0 bases, J lost 3 bases, and 7 bases stayed unmatched. The CDR3 runs to 15 residues. Germline CDR1 GTSNPN, CDR2 SVGIG (reference sequence). The CDR3: CAWSVFTGADYGYTF. The CDR3, as DNA: TGTGCCTGGAGTGTATTTACAGGGGCCGACTATGGCTACACCTTC.

The V gene is TRBV21-1, the J gene TRBJ1-2; the listed D gene, TRBD1, was not tested against the DNA. TRBV21-1 is shown as a pseudogene. CDR3 length: 15 amino acids. The CDR3 sequence: CASSPQGTANYGYTF. CDR3 coding DNA: TGTGCCAGCAGCCCACAGGGGACAGCTAACTATGGCTACACCTTC.

This chain links TRBV5-6 with TRBJ2-1; 13 bases are shared with TRBD2. There are 13 residues in the CDR3. CDR1 and CDR2 from the germline V gene are SGHDT and YYEEEE. V lost 4 bases and J lost 12; bases outside the gene matches: 4. Written as DNA, the CDR3 is TGTGCCAGCAGCGAGGGACTAGCGGGGTCGCAGTTCTTC. Translation gives CASSEGLAGSQFF. Based on the CDR3 plus reference TRBV5-6 and TRBJ2-1, the full variable domain is DAGVTQSPTHLIKTRGQQVTLRCSPKSGHDTVSWYQQALGQGPQFIFQYYEEEERQRGNFPDRFSGHQFPNYSSELNVNALLLGDSALYLCASSEGLAGSQFFGPGTRLTVL.

V and J are TRBV6-5 and TRBJ2-7, with TRBD2 matching 11 bases. The length of the CDR3 is 15 residues. Germline V lookup: CDR1 MNHEY, CDR2 SVGAGI. Trimming cost V 3 bases and J 3 bases; bases outside gene matches: 4. CDR3 nucleotides: TGTGCCAGCAGTTATGGGACTAGCGGATACTACGAGCAGTACTTC. As protein: CASSYGTSGYYEQYF.

A single count supports this clone. The genes are TRBV19 and TRBJ2-7; no clear D gene. Germline V CDR1 and CDR2: LNHDA, SQIVND (reference sequence). This CDR3 is 14 amino acids long. The V end lost 2 bases, the J end lost 2 bases, and 10 bases lay between the germline ends. The CDR3, as DNA: TGTGCCAGTAGTATATATGGCAACACCTACGAGCAGTACTTC. Encoded protein: CASSIYGNTYEQYF.

The rearrangement links TRBV10-3 to TRBJ2-7; 8 bases are shared with TRBD1. Germline CDR1 ENHRY, CDR2 SYGVKD. Trimming at V came to 3 bases and at J to 5 bases, leaving 3 bases not matched to a gene. The CDR3 loop spans 13 amino acids. CDR3 bases: TGTGCCATCAGTGACAGGGGGCTTGACGAGCAGTACTTC. Residues: CAISDRGLDEQYF.

V usage is TRBV7-9 and J usage is TRBJ1-2, with 9 bases fitting TRBD1. CDR1 and CDR2 (germline): SEHNR, FQNEAQ (reference sequence). Trimming took 2 bases from V and 4 from J; bases not matched to a gene: 5. The CDR3 spans 15 residues. CDR3 protein: CASSLPQGAAYGYTF. CDR3 coding DNA: TGTGCCAGCAGCTTACCACAGGGGGCTGCCTATGGCTACACCTTC.

In its sample, this clone was seen once. CDR3 region: CASSAPLDRDPYEQYF. DNA of the CDR3: TGTGCCAGCAGCGCCCCCCTTGACAGGGACCCCTACGAGCAGTACTTC. V gene TRBV9 combines with J gene TRBJ2-7; 7 bases agree with TRBD1. Germline-derived CDR1 and CDR2 are SGDLS and YYNGEE. After removal of 3 bases from V and 2 bases from J, the junction contained 11 bases not matched to a gene. The CDR3 is 16 amino acids.

The chain employs TRBV11-3 and TRBJ2-7; a weak D match, TRBD1 (5 bases). Germline loops: CDR1 SGHNT, CDR2 YENEEA. This CDR3 is built from 16 residues. V was trimmed by 1 base and J by 2 bases, leaving 15 bases between them. The CDR3 loop reads CASSLVETSQAYEQYF. The CDR3 nucleotides read TGTGCCAGCAGCTTAGTAGAGACGTCACAGGCCTACGAGCAGTACTTC.